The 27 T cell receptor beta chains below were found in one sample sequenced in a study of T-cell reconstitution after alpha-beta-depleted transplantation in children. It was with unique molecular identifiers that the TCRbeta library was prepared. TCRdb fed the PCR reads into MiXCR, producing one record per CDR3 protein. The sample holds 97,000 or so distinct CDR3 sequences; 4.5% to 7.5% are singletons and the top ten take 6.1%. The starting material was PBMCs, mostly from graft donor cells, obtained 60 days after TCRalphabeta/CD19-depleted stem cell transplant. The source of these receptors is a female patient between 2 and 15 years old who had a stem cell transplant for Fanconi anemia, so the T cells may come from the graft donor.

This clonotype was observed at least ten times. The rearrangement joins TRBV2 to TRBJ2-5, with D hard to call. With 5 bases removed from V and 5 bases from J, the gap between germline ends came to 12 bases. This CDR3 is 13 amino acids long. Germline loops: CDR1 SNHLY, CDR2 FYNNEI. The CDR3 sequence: CASSWGIGETQYF. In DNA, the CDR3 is TGTGCCAGCAGTTGGGGAATCGGTGAGACCCAGTACTTC.

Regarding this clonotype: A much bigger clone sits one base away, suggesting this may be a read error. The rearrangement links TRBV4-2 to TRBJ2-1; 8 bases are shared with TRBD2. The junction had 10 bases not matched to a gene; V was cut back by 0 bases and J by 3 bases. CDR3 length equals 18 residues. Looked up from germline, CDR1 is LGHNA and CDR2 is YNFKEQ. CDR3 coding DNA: TGTGCCAGCAGCCAAGATCGACTCGGGAGGGCCTTCTACAATGAGCAGTTCTTC. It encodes CASSQDRLGRAFYNEQFF.

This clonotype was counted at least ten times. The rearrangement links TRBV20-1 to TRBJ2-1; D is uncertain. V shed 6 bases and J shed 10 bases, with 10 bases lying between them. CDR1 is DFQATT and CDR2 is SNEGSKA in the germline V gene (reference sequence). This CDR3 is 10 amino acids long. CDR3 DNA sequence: TGCAGTGCCGAATTAGGGGAGCAGTTCTTC. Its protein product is CSAELGEQFF.

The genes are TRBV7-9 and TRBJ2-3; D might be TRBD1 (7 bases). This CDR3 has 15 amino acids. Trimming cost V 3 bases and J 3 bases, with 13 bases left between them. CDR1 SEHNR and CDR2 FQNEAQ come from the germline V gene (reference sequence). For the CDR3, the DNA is TGTGCCAGCAGCTTCCAGGGGGGTCTGACAGATACGCAGTATTTT. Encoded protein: CASSFQGGLTDTQYF.

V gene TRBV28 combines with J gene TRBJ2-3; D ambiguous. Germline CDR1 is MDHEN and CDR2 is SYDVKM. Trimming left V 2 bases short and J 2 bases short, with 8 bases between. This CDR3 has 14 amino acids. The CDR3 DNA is TGTGCCAGCAGTTTACGGGCTACCACAGATACGCAGTATTTT. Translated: CASSLRATTDTQYF. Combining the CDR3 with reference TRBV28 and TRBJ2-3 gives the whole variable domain DVKVTQSSRYLVKRTGEKVFLECVQDMDHENMFWYRQDPGLGLRLIYFSYDVKMKEKGDIPEGYSVSREKKERFSLILESASTNQTSMYLCASSLRATTDTQYFGPGTRLTVL.

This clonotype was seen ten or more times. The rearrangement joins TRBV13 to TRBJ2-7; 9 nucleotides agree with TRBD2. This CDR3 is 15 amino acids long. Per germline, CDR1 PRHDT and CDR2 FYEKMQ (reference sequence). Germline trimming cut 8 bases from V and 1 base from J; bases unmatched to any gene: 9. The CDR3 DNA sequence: TGTGCCAGCTCCCTGACTAGCGGCCTTTCCTACGAGCAGTACTTC. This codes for CASSLTSGLSYEQYF.

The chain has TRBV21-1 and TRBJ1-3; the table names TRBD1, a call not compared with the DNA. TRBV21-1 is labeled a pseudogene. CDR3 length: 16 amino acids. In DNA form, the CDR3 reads TGTGCCAGCAGCAAAGAAGGGGCGAGCTCTGGAAACACCATATATTTT. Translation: CASSKEGASSGNTIYF.

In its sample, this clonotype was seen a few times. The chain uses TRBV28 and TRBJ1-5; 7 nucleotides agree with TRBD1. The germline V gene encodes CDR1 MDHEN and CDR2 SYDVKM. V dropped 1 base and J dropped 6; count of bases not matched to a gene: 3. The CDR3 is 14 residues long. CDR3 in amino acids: CASSLSTGIQPQHF. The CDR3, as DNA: TGTGCCAGCAGTTTATCGACAGGGATTCAGCCCCAGCATTTT.

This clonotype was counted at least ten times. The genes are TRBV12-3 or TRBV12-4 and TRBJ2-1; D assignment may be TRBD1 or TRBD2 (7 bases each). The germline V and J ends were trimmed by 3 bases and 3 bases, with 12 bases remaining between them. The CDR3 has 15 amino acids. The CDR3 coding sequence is TGTGCCAGCAGTTTTCAGGGGGGGCACTACAATGAGCAGTTCTTC. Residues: CASSFQGGHYNEQFF.

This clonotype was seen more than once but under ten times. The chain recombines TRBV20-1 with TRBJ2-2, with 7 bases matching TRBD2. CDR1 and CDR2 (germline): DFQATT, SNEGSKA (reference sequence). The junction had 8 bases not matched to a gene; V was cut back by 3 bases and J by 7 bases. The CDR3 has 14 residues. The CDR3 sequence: CSASTAGYGGELFF. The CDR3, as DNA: TGCAGTGCTAGTACAGCGGGATACGGCGGGGAGCTGTTTTTT.

In DNA, the CDR3 is TGTGCCAGCAGCTCCGGGACTAGTACCTACACCGGGGAGCTGTTTTTT. As protein: CASSSGTSTYTGELFF. The rearrangement uses TRBV7-8 and TRBJ2-2, with 8 bases aligning to TRBD2. The CDR3 length is 16 residues. The germline gives CDR1 SGHVS, CDR2 FQNEAQ. V trimming: 4 bases; J trimming: 3 bases; junction bases outside the gene matches: 7.

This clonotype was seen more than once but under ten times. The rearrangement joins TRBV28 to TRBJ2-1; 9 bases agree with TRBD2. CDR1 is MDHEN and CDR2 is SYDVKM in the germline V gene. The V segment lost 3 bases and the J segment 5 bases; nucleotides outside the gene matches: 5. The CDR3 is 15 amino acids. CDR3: CASSFRRGGHNEQFF. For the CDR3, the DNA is TGTGCCAGCAGTTTCCGGCGGGGGGGCCACAATGAGCAGTTCTTC.

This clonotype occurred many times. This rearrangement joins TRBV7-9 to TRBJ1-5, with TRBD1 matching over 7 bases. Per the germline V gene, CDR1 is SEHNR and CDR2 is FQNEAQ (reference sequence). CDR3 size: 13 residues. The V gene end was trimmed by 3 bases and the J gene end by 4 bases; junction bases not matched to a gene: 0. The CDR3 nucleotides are TGTGCCAGCAGCTTGACAGGGAATCAGCCCCAGCATTTT. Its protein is CASSLTGNQPQHF.

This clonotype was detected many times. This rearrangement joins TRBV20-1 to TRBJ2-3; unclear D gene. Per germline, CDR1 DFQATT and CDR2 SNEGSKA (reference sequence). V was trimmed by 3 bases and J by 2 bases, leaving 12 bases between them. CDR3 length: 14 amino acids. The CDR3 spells CSARTDPSTDTQYF. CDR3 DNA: TGCAGTGCTAGGACCGACCCTTCCACAGATACGCAGTATTTT.

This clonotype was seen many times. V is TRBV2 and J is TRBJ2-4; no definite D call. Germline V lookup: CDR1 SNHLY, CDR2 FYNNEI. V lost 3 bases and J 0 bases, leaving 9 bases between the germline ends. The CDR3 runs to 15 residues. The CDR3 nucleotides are TGTGCCAGCAGTGAGCAAGCACTAGCCAAAAACATTCAGTACTTC. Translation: CASSEQALAKNIQYF.

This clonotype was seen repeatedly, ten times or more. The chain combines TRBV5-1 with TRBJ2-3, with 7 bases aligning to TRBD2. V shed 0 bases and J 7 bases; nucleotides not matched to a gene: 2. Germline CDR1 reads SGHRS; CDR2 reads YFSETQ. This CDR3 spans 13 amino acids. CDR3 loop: CASSLERGNTQYF. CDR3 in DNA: TGCGCCAGCAGCTTGGAGCGGGGAAATACGCAGTATTTT.

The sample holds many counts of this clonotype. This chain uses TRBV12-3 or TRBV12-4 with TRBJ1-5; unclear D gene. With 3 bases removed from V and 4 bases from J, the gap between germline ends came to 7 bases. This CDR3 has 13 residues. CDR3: CASSFGGNQPQHF. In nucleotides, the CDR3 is TGTGCCAGCAGTTTCGGCGGTAATCAGCCCCAGCATTTT.

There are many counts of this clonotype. The CDR3 DNA reads TGCAGTGCTAGGACTAGCGGGGGGGCAGATACGCAGTATTTT. As protein: CSARTSGGADTQYF. This chain links TRBV20-1 with TRBJ2-3, with 14 positions matching TRBD2. The germline V gene encodes CDR1 DFQATT and CDR2 SNEGSKA (reference sequence). Germline trimming cut 3 bases from V and 4 bases from J; bases unmatched to any gene: 0. CDR3 length equals 14 residues.

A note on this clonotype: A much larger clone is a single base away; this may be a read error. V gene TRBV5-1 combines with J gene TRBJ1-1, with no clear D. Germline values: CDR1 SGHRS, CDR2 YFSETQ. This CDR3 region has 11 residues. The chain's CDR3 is CASRQNTEPFF. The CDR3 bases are TGCGCCAGCAGACAGAACACTGAACCTTTCTTT. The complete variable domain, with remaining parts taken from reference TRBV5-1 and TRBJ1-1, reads KAGVTQTPRYLIKTRGQQVTLSCSPISGHRSVSWYQQTPGQGLQFLFEYFSETQRNKGNFPGRFSGRQFSNSRSEMNVSTLELGDSALYLCASRQNTEPFFGQGTRLTVV.

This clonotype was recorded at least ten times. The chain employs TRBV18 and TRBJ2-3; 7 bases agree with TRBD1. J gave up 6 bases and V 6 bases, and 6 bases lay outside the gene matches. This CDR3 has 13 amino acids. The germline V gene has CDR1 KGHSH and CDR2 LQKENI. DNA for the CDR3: TGTGCCAGCTCGCCCGGGACAGCCGATACGCAGTATTTT. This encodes CASSPGTADTQYF. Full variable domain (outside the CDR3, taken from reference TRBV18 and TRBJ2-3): NAGVMQNPRHLVRRRGQEARLRCSPMKGHSHVYWYRQLPEEGLKFMVYLQKENIIDESGMPKERFSAEFPKEGPSILRIQQVVRGDSAAYFCASSPGTADTQYFGPGTRLTVL.

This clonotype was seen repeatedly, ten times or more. Written as DNA, the CDR3 is TGTGCCAGCAGTGGGTATCGGACAGACACTGAAGCTTTCTTT. This encodes CASSGYRTDTEAFF. The chain uses TRBV2 and TRBJ1-1, with a possible D match to TRBD1 (6 bases). Germline lookup yields CDR1 SNHLY and CDR2 FYNNEI. This CDR3 contains 14 residues. V was cut by 4 bases and J by 3 bases, with 12 bases left in between.

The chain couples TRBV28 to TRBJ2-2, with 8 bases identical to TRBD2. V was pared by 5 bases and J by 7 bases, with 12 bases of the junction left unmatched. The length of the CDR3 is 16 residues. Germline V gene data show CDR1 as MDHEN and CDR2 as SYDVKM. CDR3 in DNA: TGTGCCAGCAGTCCCACGTCGGGACTAGGGGTCGGGGAGCTGTTTTTT. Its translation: CASSPTSGLGVGELFF. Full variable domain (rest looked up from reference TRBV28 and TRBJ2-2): DVKVTQSSRYLVKRTGEKVFLECVQDMDHENMFWYRQDPGLGLRLIYFSYDVKMKEKGDIPEGYSVSREKKERFSLILESASTNQTSMYLCASSPTSGLGVGELFFGEGSRLTVL.

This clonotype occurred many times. The CDR3 sequence is CASSLAGVPYNEQFF. The CDR3 nucleotides read TGTGCCAGCAGTTTAGCGGGAGTCCCTTACAATGAGCAGTTCTTC. The chain recombines TRBV12-3 or TRBV12-4 with TRBJ2-1; D is perhaps TRBD2 (5 bases). The V end was cut by 0 bases, the J end by 4 bases, with 10 bases between. This CDR3 has 15 residues.

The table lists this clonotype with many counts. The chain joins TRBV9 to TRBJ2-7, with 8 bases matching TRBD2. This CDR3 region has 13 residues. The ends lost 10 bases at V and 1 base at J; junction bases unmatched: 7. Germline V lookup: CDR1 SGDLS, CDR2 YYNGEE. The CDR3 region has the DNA TGTGCCGGCACGGGGGGGGGATCCTACGAGCAGTACTTC. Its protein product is CAGTGGGSYEQYF. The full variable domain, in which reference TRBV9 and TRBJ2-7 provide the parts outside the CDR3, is DSGVTQTPKHLITATGQRVTLRCSPRSGDLSVYWYQQSLDQGLQFLIQYYNGEERAKGNILERFSAQQFPDLHSELNLSSLELGDSALYFCAGTGGGSYEQYFGPGTRLTVT.

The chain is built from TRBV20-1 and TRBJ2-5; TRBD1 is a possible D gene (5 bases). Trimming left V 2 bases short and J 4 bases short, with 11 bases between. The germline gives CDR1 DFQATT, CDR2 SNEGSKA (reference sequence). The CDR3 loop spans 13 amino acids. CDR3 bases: TGCAGTGCTAGAACAGTTAGGGGAGAGACCCAGTACTTC. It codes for CSARTVRGETQYF.

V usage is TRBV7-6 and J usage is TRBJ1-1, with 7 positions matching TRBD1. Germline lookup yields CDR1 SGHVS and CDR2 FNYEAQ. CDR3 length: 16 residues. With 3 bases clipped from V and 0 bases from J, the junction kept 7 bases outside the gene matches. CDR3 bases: TGTGCCAGCAGCTTGGATCGGACAGGATTGAACACTGAAGCTTTCTTT. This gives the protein CASSLDRTGLNTEAFF. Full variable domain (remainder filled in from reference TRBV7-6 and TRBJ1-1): GAGVSQSPRYKVTKRGQDVALRCDPISGHVSLYWYRQALGQGPEFLTYFNYEAQQDKSGLPNDRFSAERPEGSISTLTIQRTEQRDSAMYRCASSLDRTGLNTEAFFGQGTRLTVV.

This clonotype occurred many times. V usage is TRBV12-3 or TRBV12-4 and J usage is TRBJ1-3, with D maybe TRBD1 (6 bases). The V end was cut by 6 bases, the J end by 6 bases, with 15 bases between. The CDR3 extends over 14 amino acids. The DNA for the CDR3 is TGTGCCAGCAGGGAGACAGGAGTCGAAAACACCATATATTTT. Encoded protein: CASRETGVENTIYF.